What follows is one T cell receptor (beta chain) and its context. There is no known antigen for this receptor. Base qualities are not provided; no much larger clone lies one nucleotide away. These data originate in a study of technical replicates of blood from several donors (TCRdb year 2017). Libraries were constructed by the immunoSEQ multiplex PCR assay. TCRdb re-hosts the immuneACCESS table, in-frame sequences only. Its copies lack some clones; in the studies checked, an unresolved V gene accounts for under half of them, and the cause for the rest is not known. In this sample the table shows about 70,000 clones, around 87% of which occur a single time. Approximately 4.7% of the sample rests with the top ten. The CDR3 sequence holds 11 residues, the cysteine and phenylalanine included. The sequence is cut down to CDR3 DNA, 33 bases in frame from base 1.

The origin of this receptor is a human donor in good health. Some clones in this sample may be carry-over from other donors' samples. The sequenced material came from PBMCs. The sequence is built from TRBV1 and TRBJ2-1; no check of the table's D call, TRBD2, against the DNA was made. TRBV1 is listed as a pseudogene. The DNA sequence follows: TGCACCAGCAGCCCCCCATCGGGGAAGTTCTTC. The resulting protein is CTSSPPSGKFF.